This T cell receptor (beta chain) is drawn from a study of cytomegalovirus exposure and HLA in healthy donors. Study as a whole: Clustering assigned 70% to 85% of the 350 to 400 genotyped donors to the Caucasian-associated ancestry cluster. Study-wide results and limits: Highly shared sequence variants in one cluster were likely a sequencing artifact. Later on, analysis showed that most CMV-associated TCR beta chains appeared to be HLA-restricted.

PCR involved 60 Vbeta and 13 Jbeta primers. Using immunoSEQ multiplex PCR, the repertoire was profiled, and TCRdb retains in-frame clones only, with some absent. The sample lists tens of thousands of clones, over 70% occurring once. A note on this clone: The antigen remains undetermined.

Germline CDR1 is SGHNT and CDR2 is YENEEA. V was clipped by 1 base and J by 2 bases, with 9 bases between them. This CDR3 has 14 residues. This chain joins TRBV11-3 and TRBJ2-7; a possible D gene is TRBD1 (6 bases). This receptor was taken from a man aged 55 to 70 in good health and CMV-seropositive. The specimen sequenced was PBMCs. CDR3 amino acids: CASSLVTGTYEQYF. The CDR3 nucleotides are TGTGCCAGCAGCTTAGTAACAGGGACCTACGAGCAGTACTTC. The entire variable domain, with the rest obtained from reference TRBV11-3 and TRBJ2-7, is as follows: EAGVVQSPRYKIIEKKQPVAFWCNPISGHNTLYWYLQNLGQGPELLIRYENEEAVDDSQLPKDRFSAERLKGVDSTLKIQPAELGDSAVYLCASSLVTGTYEQYFGPGTRLTVT.